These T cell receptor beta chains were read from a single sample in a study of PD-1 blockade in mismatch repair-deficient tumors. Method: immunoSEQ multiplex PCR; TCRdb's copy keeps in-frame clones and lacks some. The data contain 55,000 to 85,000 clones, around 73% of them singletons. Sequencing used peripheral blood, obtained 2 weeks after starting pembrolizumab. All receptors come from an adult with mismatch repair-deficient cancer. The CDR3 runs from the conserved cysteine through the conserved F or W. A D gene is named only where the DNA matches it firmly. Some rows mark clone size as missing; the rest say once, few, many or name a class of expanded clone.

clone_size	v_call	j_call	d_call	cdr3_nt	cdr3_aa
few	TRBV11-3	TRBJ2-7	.	TGTGCCAGCAGCGACCGAACGGGACCGACCTACGAGCAGTACTTC	CASSDRTGPTYEQYF
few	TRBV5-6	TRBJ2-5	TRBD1	TGTGCCAGCAGCAAGGGACAGGGCCGGGGAGGAGAGACCCAGTACTTC	CASSKGQGRGGETQYF
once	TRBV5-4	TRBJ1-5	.	TGTGCCAGCAGCTTGGGACCCTGGGGGGATCAGCCCCAGCATTTT	CASSLGPWGDQPQHF
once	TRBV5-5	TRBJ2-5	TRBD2	TGTGCCAGCGCAGGGACTACACAAGAGACCCAGTACTTC	CASAGTTQETQYF
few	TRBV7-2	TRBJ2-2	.	TGTGCCAGCAGCTTATGGGAGGCGGGGACCGGGGAGCTGTTTTTT	CASSLWEAGTGELFF
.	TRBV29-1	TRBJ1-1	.	TGCAGCGCAGGATTGAACACTGAAGCTTTCTTT	CSAGLNTEAFF
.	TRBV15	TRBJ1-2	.	TGTGCCACCAGCAGAGAGGGGTTTGGCTATGGCTACACCTTC	CATSREGFGYGYTF
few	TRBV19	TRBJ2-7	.	TGTGCCACCCTATACAGGGACGAGCAGTACTTC	CATLYRDEQYF
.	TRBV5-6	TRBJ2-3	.	TGTGCCAGCAGCTTTTGGGACTTAGTGGCGGATTTCACAGATACGCAGTATTTT	CASSFWDLVADFTDTQYF
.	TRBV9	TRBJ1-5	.	TGTGCCAGCAGCGTAGCTGGACAGCTCAATCAGCCCCAGCATTTT	CASSVAGQLNQPQHF
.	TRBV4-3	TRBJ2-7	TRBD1	TGCGCCAGCAGCCACGCCGGGACAGGGGGCTACGAGCAGTACTTC	CASSHAGTGGYEQYF
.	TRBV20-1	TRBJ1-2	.	TGCAGTGCTAGGGTACAGGGTGGCTACACCTTC	CSARVQGGYTF
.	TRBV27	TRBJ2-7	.	TGTGCCAGCAGTTTATCTGGGAACTCCTACGAGCAGTACTTC	CASSLSGNSYEQYF
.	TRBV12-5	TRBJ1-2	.	TGTGCTAGTGGTTTGGGACAGCCCAAGAACTATGGCTACACCTTC	CASGLGQPKNYGYTF
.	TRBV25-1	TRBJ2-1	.	TGTGCCAGCAGTGAGGGACGGGGGCAGTTCTTC	CASSEGRGQFF
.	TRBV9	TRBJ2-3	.	TGTGCCAGCAGACAAATATTTGATACGCAGTATTTT	CASRQIFDTQYF
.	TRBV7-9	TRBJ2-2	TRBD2	TGTGCCAGCAGCCCCCTAGCGGGAGTGGATACCGGGGAGCTGTTTTTT	CASSPLAGVDTGELFF
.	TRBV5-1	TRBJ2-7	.	TGCGCCAGCAGCTCGCAGTCCTACGAGCAGTACTTC	CASSSQSYEQYF
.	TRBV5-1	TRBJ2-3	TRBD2	TGCGCCAGCAGTGTCGTTACTAGCGGCACAGATACGCAGTATTTT	CASSVVTSGTDTQYF
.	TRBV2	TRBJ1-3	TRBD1	TGTGCCAGCAGCTCAGGGGGTTTCTCTGGAAACACCATATATTTT	CASSSGGFSGNTIYF
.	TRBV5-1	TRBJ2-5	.	TGCGCCAGTGTCGGAGGGTTACAAGAGACCCAGTACTTC	CASVGGLQETQYF
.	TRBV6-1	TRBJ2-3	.	TGTGCCAGCAGTGCTCGCGGGGGCGCAGATACGCAGTATTTT	CASSARGGADTQYF
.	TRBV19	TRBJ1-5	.	TGTGCCAGTAGAGCCGGACAGAATCAGCCCCAGCATTTT	CASRAGQNQPQHF
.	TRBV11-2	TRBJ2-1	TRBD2	TGTGCCAGCAGCTTAGATGGGAGCGGGAGGGGCGATGAGCAGTTCTTC	CASSLDGSGRGDEQFF
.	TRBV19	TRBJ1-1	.	TGTGCCAGTAGTACCACCGGGACCGAAGGCGCTGAAGCTTTCTTT	CASSTTGTEGAEAFF
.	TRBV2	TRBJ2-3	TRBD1	TGTGCCAGCAGTGGGGACAGGGGGCATGGAGATACGCAGTATTTT	CASSGDRGHGDTQYF
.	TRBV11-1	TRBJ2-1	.	TGTGCCAGCAGCTTAGGGAGGGCAGGATACAATGAGCAGTTCTTC	CASSLGRAGYNEQFF
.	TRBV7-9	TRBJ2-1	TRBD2	TGTGCCAGCAGACTAACTAGCGGGAATTACAATGAGCAGTTCTTC	CASRLTSGNYNEQFF
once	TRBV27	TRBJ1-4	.	TGTGCCAGCAGTTTTTCCGGGTTCGAAAAACTGTTTTTT	CASSFSGFEKLFF
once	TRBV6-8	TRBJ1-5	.	TGTGCCAGCAGTAAACGCCCAGGGTTTATTCAGCCCCAGCATTTT	CASSKRPGFIQPQHF
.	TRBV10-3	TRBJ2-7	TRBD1	TGTGCCATCAGTGACAATCCGGACAGGACCTACGAGCAGTACTTC	CAISDNPDRTYEQYF
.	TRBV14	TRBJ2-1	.	TGTGCCAGCAGCCAAGGACTAGTCCCAAATGAGCAGTTCTTC	CASSQGLVPNEQFF
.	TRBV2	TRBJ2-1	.	TGTGCCAGCAGTGAATCCCGGAATCGGGGAAATGAGCAGTTCTTC	CASSESRNRGNEQFF
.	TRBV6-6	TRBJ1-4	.	TGTGCCAGCAGTTACCTGACAGGACCAGGTCAACTGTTTTTT	CASSYLTGPGQLFF
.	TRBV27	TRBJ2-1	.	TGTGCCAGCAGTTTATTCGGCAGTTACAATGAGCAGTTCTTC	CASSLFGSYNEQFF
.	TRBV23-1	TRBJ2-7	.	TGCGCCAGCAGTCAACCCTCGACACGACCCTACGAGCAGTACTTC	CASSQPSTRPYEQYF
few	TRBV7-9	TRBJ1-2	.	TGTGCCAGCACCTCCATTGCGGCTCTTCGAGGCTACACCTTC	CASTSIAALRGYTF
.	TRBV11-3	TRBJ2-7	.	TGTGCCAGCAGCCCCAGTGACTACGAGCAGTACTTC	CASSPSDYEQYF
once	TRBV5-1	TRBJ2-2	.	TGCGCCAGCAGCTCGGACGGTGCGAACACCGGGGAGCTGTTTTTT	CASSSDGANTGELFF
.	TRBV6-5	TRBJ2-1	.	TGTGCCAGCAGTTACAGGGGAATCCACAATGAGCAGTTCTTC	CASSYRGIHNEQFF
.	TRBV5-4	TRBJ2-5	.	TGTGCCAGCAGCTCCATCCGTGGAGGCGAAGAGACCCAGTACTTC	CASSSIRGGEETQYF
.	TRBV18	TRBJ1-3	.	TGTGCCAGCTCACCACCGGTGGGGGCTAACTCTGGAAACACCATATATTTT	CASSPPVGANSGNTIYF
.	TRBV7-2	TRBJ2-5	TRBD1	TGTGCCAGCAGCTTAGACCGACAGGGCGGGACCCAGTACTTC	CASSLDRQGGTQYF
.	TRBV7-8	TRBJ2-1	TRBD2	TGTGCCAGCAGCTTAGGTACTAGCGGGAGACAATATTACAATGAGCAGTTCTTC	CASSLGTSGRQYYNEQFF
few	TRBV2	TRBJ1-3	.	TGTGCCAGCAGTGAGGAGGCAGATACCCACTCTGGAAACACCATATATTTT	CASSEEADTHSGNTIYF
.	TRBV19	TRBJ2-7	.	TGTGCCAGTAGTATTGCATCAGGGCGGATTAGGGACTTC	CASSIASGRIRDF
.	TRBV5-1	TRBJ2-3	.	TGCGCCAGCAGATTCCGCTCTAGCGGCACAGATACGCAGTATTTT	CASRFRSSGTDTQYF
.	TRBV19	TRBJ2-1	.	TGTGCCAGTAGTATGCAAGCGGACGCGAATGAGCAGTTCTTC	CASSMQADANEQFF
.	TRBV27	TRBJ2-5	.	TGTGCCAGCAGGGATAGCGGTCGACAAGAGACCCAGTACTTC	CASRDSGRQETQYF
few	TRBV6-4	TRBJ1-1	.	TGTGCCAGCAGGGACACCAATATGAACACTGAAGCTTTCTTT	CASRDTNMNTEAFF
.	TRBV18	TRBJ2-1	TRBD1	TGTGCCAGCTCACCACCGTCAGGCGACAGGGGTAAAGCATATCGGTACAATGAGCAGTTCTTC	CASSPPSGDRGKAYRYNEQFF
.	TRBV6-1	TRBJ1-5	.	TGTGCCAGCAGTGACGGTAGATATAGCAATCAGCCCCAGCATTTT	CASSDGRYSNQPQHF
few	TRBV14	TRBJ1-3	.	TGTGCCAGCAGCCGATTTCAGGGGTCTGGAAACACCATATATTTT	CASSRFQGSGNTIYF